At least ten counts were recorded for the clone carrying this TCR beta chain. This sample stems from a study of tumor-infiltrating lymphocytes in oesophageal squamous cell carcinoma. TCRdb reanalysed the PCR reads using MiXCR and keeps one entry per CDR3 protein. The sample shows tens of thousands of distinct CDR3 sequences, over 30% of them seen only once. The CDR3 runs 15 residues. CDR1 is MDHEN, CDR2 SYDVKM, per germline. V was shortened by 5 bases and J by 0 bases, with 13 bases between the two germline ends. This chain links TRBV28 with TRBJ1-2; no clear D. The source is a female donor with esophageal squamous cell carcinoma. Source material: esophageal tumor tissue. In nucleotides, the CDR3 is TGTGCCAGCAGTCCCACCGCGGCAGCTAACTATGGCTACACCTTC. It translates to CASSPTAAANYGYTF.